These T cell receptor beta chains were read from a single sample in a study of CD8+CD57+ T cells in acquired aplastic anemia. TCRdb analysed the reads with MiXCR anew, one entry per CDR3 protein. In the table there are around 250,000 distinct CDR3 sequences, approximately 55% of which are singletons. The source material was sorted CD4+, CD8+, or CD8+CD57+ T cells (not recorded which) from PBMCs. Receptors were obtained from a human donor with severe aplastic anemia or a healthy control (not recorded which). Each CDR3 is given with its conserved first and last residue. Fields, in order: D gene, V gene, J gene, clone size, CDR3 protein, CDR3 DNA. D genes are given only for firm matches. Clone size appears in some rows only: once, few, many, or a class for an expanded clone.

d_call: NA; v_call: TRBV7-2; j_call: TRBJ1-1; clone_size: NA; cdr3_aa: CASSWDITEAFF; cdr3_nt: TGTGCCAGCAGCTGGGACATCACTGAAGCTTTCTTT
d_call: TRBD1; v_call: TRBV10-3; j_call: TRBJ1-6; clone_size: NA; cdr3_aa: CATSSGQENSPLHF; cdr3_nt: TGTGCCACCAGTTCTGGACAGGAGAATTCACCCCTCCACTTT
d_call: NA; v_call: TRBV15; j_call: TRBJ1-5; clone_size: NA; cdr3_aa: CATSRDRDSNQPQHF; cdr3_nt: TGTGCCACCAGCAGAGATAGGGATAGCAATCAGCCCCAGCATTTT
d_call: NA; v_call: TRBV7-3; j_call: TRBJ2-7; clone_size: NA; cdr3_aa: CASSLSPEPEQYF; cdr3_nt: TGTGCCAGCAGCTTAAGTCCTGAGCCCGAGCAGTACTTC
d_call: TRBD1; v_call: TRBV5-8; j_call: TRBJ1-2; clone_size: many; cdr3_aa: CASSLDGQGYGYTF; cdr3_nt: TGTGCCAGCAGCTTGGATGGACAGGGATATGGCTACACCTTC
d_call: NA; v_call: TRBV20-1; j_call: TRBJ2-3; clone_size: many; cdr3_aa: CSARAGGGADTQYF; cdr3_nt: TGCAGTGCTAGGGCTGGGGGGGGGGCCGATACGCAGTATTTT
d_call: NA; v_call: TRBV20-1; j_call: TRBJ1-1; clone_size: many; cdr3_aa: CSAEEHRASGGVRYTEAFF; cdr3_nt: TGCAGTGCAGAGGAACATAGGGCCTCGGGGGGCGTAAGGTACACTGAAGCTTTCTTT
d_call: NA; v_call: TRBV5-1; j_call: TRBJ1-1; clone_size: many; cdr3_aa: CASSLFDGGNTEAFF; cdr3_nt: TGCGCCAGCAGCTTGTTTGATGGCGGGAACACTGAAGCTTTCTTT
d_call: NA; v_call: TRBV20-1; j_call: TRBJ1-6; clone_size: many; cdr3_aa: CSASPTGLYNSPLHF; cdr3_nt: TGCAGTGCTAGCCCGACGGGACTTTATAATTCACCCCTCCACTTT
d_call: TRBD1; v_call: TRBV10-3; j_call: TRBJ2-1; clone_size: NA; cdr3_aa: CAISMGQLNEQFF; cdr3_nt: TGTGCCATCAGCATGGGACAGTTAAATGAGCAGTTCTTC
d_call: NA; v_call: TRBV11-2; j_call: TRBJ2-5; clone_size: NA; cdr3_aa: CAGSLGGGTRETQYF; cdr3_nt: TGTGCCGGCAGCTTAGGTGGGGGTACACGGGAGACCCAGTACTTC
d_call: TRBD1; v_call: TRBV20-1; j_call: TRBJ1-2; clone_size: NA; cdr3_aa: CSASYTGGGGYTF; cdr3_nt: TGCAGTGCTAGCTATACAGGGGGCGGCGGCTACACCTTC
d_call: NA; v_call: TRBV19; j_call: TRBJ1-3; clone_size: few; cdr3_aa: CASSIGPNRPGNTIYF; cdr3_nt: TGTGCCAGTAGTATTGGACCCAACAGGCCTGGAAACACCATATATTTT
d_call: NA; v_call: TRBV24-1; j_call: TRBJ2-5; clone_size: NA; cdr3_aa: CATRQDEQETQYF; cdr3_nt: TGTGCCACCAGGCAGGACGAGCAAGAGACCCAGTACTTC
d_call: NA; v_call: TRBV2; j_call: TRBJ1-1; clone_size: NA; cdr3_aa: CANSEWQGPRDAEAFF; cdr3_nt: TGTGCCAACAGTGAGTGGCAGGGCCCACGGGACGCTGAAGCTTTCTTT
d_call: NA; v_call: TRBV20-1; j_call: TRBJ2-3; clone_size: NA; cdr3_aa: CSARGQLTDTQYF; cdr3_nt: TGCAGTGCTAGAGGACAGCTCACAGATACGCAGTATTTT
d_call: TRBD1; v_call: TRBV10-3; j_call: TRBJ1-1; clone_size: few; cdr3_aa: CAISGDRDTEAFF; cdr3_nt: TGTGCCATCAGTGGAGACAGGGACACTGAAGCTTTCTTT
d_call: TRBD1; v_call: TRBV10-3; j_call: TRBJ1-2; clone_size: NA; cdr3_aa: CAISESMGQGAGLNYGYTF; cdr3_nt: TGTGCCATCAGTGAGTCGATGGGACAGGGGGCAGGCCTGAACTATGGCTACACCTTC
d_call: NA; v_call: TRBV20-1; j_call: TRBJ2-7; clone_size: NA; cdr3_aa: CSAQRGVSYEQYF; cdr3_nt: TGCAGTGCGCAGAGAGGGGTCTCCTACGAGCAGTACTTC
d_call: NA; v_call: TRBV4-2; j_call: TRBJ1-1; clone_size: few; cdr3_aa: CASSSTENTEAFF; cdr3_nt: TGTGCCAGCAGCTCGACAGAGAACACTGAAGCTTTCTTT
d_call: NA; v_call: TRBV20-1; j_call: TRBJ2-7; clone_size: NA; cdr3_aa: CSASNTARRPYEQYF; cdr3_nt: TGCAGTGCTAGCAATACCGCCCGGCGCCCCTACGAGCAGTACTTC
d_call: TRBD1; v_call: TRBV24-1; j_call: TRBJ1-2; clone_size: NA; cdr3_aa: CATRPTGEYGYTF; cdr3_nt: TGTGCCACCAGGCCGACAGGGGAATATGGCTACACCTTC
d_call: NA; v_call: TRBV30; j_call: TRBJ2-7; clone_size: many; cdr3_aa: CAWDLGGGGYEQYF; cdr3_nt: TGTGCCTGGGACCTGGGAGGGGGAGGCTACGAGCAGTACTTC
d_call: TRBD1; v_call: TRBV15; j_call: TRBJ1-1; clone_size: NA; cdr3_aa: CATSSGTGGHTEAFF; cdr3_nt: TGTGCCACCAGCTCCGGGACAGGGGGACATACTGAAGCTTTCTTT
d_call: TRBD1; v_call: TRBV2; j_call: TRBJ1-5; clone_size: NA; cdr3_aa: CASGRDREGWDRFQPQHF; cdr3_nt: TGTGCCAGCGGCCGGGACAGGGAGGGTTGGGATAGGTTTCAGCCCCAGCATTTT
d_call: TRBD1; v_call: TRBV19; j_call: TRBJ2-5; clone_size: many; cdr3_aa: CATQDRGIGETQYF; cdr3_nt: TGTGCCACTCAGGACAGGGGGATTGGAGAGACCCAGTACTTC